This TCR beta chain was retrieved from a study of cytotoxic CD8 clonotypes in ibrutinib-treated CLL. Overall study: For this cohort, patients were some eleven relapsed/refractory and 15 treatment-naive, while 17 were IGHV unmutated. Study results and limitations: There were few public clonotypes, and on treatment they contracted or stayed stable. Pretreatment clonality was elevated relative to age-matched healthy donors and paralleled circulating CD8+ T-cell counts.

Deep sequencing aimed at 1 in 200,000 to 1 in 1 million T cells' resolution. The table came from immunoSEQ multiplex PCR; TCRdb's copy has only in-frame clones and leaves some out. The sample has roughly 18,000 clones; roughly 80% are singletons. V dropped 11 bases and J dropped 6 bases, with 6 bases sitting between them. This CDR3 is built from 9 residues. CDR1 is SEHNR, CDR2 FQNEAQ, per germline (reference sequence). Of note for this clone: Its antigen is undetermined.

The genes are TRBV7-9 and TRBJ2-3; D not certain. This TCR was recovered from a human donor with chronic lymphocytic leukemia. Specimen: PBMCs, collected before ibrutinib treatment. This CDR3 reads CAVKDTQYF. The DNA for the CDR3 is TGTGCCGTCAAGGATACGCAGTATTTT.